The T cell receptor (beta chain) described here comes from a study of blood T cell repertoires in COVID-19 (dated by TCRdb to 2020 to 2022). About the full investigation: Collaborator samples came from the United States, Italy and Spain and covered acute and convalescent phases of COVID-19. The material from the prospective study consisted of cDNA or gDNA derived from T cells, B-cell-depleted T cells, or PBMCs. Deeply sampled blood TCRbeta repertoires from subjects exposed to, actively infected with, or recovered from COVID-19 were included in the dataset. The repertoires were released in a freely available public database meant as a resource for research on the immune response to SARS-CoV-2. Samples were obtained from the ongoing ImmuneRACE study (first 160 participants) and from about 1,300 subjects provided by 6 global collaborators. Nearly every sample came with metadata listing a de-identified subject ID, COVID-19 status, age in years and sex. Where available, HLA class I and class II types were obtained from metadata supplied by the sample provider rather than from assay-based typing.

As encoded in the germline V gene (reference sequence), CDR1 is SGHNT while CDR2 is YYREEE. Germline trimming amounts to 4 bases on V and 12 bases on J, with 5 as the count of junction bases outside the gene matches. The cysteine opens and the phenylalanine closes a CDR3 of 13 amino acids. Just the 39-base CDR3 DNA is kept, in frame starting at base 1. Whole blood was collected in K2EDTA tubes by collaborating institutions according to the institutions' own protocols. Collaborator samples were shipped for TCRbeta analysis as frozen whole blood, isolated PBMCs, or DNA extracted from either sample type. TCRbeta CDR3 regions were amplified from genomic DNA by means of the immunoSEQ Assay, a bias-controlled multiplex PCR. The paper's data handling went like this. Within the assay, amplification of reference gene primers was used to estimate how many nucleated cells each sample contained. Sequence reads were collapsed and filtered to measure the absolute abundance of every unique TCRbeta CDR3 rearrangement. Productive Simpson clonality was computed per sample as the square root of Simpson's diversity index over productive rearrangements. Drawn from immuneACCESS, this table holds only the in-frame rearrangements with V and J called that TCRdb kept. Clones are partly lost; checked studies trace under half to an unresolved V gene and leave the rest unexplained. That table gives V, J and clone size, and the DNA gave D and trimming. The sample yields over 90,000 clones; about 90% were counted once. The ten most abundant clones make up 20% of the sample.

Findings and caveats that apply to the study as a whole: The quantity of clinical and demographic metadata differed by source and by participant and was supplied without curation.

Comment on this clone: The specificity of this receptor is unknown. Base-call qualities are not available, and no considerably larger clone is one nucleotide away.

This receptor was taken from a human donor in a cohort sampled during active COVID-19. In this chain, TRBV5-4 is recombined with TRBJ1-4; TRBD1 aligns with 11 central bases. The material sequenced was peripheral blood. The CDR3 region reads CASSQPGQGELFF. The DNA sequence is given as TGTGCCAGCAGCCAGCCGGGACAGGGGGAACTGTTTTTT.